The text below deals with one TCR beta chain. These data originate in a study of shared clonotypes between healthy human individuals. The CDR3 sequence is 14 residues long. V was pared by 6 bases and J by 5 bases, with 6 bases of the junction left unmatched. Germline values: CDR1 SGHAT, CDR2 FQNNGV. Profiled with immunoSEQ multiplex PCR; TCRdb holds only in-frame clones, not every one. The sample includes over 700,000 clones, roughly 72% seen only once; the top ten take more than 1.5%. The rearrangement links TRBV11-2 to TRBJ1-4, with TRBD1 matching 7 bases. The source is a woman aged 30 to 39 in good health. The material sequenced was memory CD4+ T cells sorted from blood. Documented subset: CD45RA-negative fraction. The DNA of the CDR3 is TGTGCCAGCAGTCCCGACAGGGTAAATGAAAAACTGTTTTTT. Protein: CASSPDRVNEKLFF. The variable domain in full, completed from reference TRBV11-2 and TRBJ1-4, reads EAGVAQSPRYKIIEKRQSVAFWCNPISGHATLYWYQQILGQGPKLLIQFQNNGVVDDSQLPKDRFSAERLKGVDSTLKIQPAKLEDSAVYLCASSPDRVNEKLFFGSGTQLSVL.